One sample yielded the 22 T cell receptor beta chains listed below, sequenced in a study of T cells in Graves' hyperthyroidism and ophthalmopathy (dated by TCRdb to the late 2010s). The library relied on multiplex PCR. TCRdb lists the instrument as Illumina HiSeq 2000. The TCR beta CDR3 regions were amplified from RNA transcripts. The TCR CDR3 was subjected to a first round of RT-PCR using the HTBI primer set and the Qiagen OneStep RT-PCR kit. TCRdb reworked the public reads: Q25 trimming with fastp, MiXCR clone assembly, productive beta chains retained. Rows are unified per CDR3 protein, each entry keeping the most common DNA and genes. Present in this sample are 450,000 to 500,000 distinct CDR3 sequences, about 20% of which were seen just once. Under 55% of the sample lies in the top ten. Sequenced material: blood. Receptor source: a woman in her 70s with Graves' ophthalmopathy.

This chain joins TRBV4-2 and TRBJ1-2, with unresolved D. This CDR3 spans 15 amino acids. V lost 0 bases to trimming and J lost 6 bases, with 14 bases between them. CDR1 LGHNA and CDR2 YNFKEQ come from the germline V gene. DNA of the CDR3: TGTGCCAGCAGCCAAGAGCGGGTTGGATGGGATGGCTACACCTTC. Amino acid sequence: CASSQERVGWDGYTF.

As regards this clonotype: It may be a read error: a sequence one base away is much more abundant. The V gene is TRBV12-3 or TRBV12-4, the J gene TRBJ1-2; 7 nucleotides match TRBD1. Germline trimming cut 6 bases from V and 8 bases from J; bases unmatched to any gene: 9. The CDR3 length is 13 residues. The CDR3 reads CASRPGTVGGYTF. Written as DNA, the CDR3 is TGTGCCAGCAGACCCGGGACAGTGGGAGGCTACACCTTC.

This clonotype was picked up a small number of times. The rearrangement uses TRBV11-2 and TRBJ1-2; TRBD1 matches 9 bases. The V segment lost 6 bases and the J segment 14 bases; nucleotides outside the gene matches: 13. This CDR3 comprises 13 residues. Germline-derived CDR1 and CDR2 are SGHAT and FQNNGV. CDR3: CASRPRTGATPTF. The DNA of the CDR3 is TGTGCCAGCAGACCTCGGACAGGGGCCACCCCTACCTTC.

This clonotype was counted a few times. This chain uses TRBV10-1 with TRBJ1-2; the match to TRBD1 covers 7 bases. V shed 3 bases and J 7 bases; nucleotides not matched to a gene: 11. Germline CDR1 is WNHNN and CDR2 is SYGVQD (reference sequence). The CDR3 is made up of 15 amino acids. The DNA for the CDR3 is TGCGCCAGCAGTGACTCAACACAGGGGAGAGGTGGCTACACCTTC. It translates to CASSDSTQGRGGYTF.

The V gene is TRBV19, the J gene TRBJ1-1; 10 bases agree with TRBD1. Germline-derived CDR1 and CDR2 are LNHDA and SQIVND (reference sequence). There are 20 residues in the CDR3. J was trimmed by 0 bases and V by 6 bases; bases with no gene match: 19. CDR3 nucleotide sequence: TGTGCCAGTAGGCCACGGGACAGGGGCTTTATTGGGTCAATGAACACTGAAGCTTTCTTT. Encoded protein: CASRPRDRGFIGSMNTEAFF.

J is TRBJ2-3 and V is TRBV2; 11 nucleotides align to TRBD2. This CDR3 spans 19 amino acids. V lost 6 bases and J lost 4; bases outside the gene matches: 18. Germline CDR1 SNHLY, CDR2 FYNNEI. The CDR3 DNA sequence: TGTGCCAGCAGCCAAGATAGCCCTAAACTAGCGGGAGTGGCAGATACGCAGTATTTT. This sequence encodes CASSQDSPKLAGVADTQYF.

Concerning this clonotype itself: A much larger clone lies a single base off, so this may be a read error. This sequence joins TRBV7-3 and TRBJ2-3; TRBD1 matches at 9 bases. CDR3 length: 15 amino acids. Germline assignment: CDR1 SGHTA and CDR2 FQGTGA. This CDR3 is CANSLTGGRTDTQYF. In DNA form, the CDR3 reads TGTGCCAACAGCTTAACAGGGGGCCGCACAGATACGCAGTATTTT.

This clonotype was seen a few times. V usage is TRBV4-1 and J usage is TRBJ2-7, with D perhaps matching TRBD2 (5 bases). The CDR3 extends over 15 amino acids. Germline assignment: CDR1 MGHRA and CDR2 YSYEKL. V was pared by 2 bases and J by 0 bases, with 11 bases between. The CDR3, as DNA: TGCGCCAGCAGCCAAATAGGACTGGCCTCCTACGAGCAGTACTTC. Protein product: CASSQIGLASYEQYF.

This clonotype appeared a single time. The chain carries TRBV7-2 and TRBJ2-5, with a weak D call TRBD2 (6 bases). CDR1 is SGHTA, CDR2 FQGNSA, per germline. V was shortened by 5 bases and J by 5 bases, with 12 bases between the two germline ends. This CDR3 is 13 amino acids long. The CDR3: CASSRGAEETQYF. The CDR3 nucleotides read TGTGCCAGCAGCCGCGGGGCGGAGGAGACCCAGTACTTC.

This clonotype came up once. The rearrangement uses TRBV18 and TRBJ2-5; the D call may be TRBD1 or TRBD2 (5 bases each). V lost 6 bases to trimming and J lost 5 bases, with 19 bases between them. The CDR3 is made up of 15 amino acids. From germline, CDR1 is KGHSH and CDR2 LQKENI. CDR3 sequence reads: CASSRNGDVRETQYF. For the CDR3, the DNA is TGTGCCAGCTCCCGAAACGGGGACGTAAGGGAGACCCAGTACTTC.

This clonotype was found a few times. The chain combines TRBV15 with TRBJ1-6; unclear D gene. This CDR3 has 15 residues. From germline, CDR1 is LNHNV and CDR2 YYDKDF (reference sequence). Trimming left V 5 bases short and J 6 bases short, with 14 bases between. CDR3 coding DNA: TGTGCCACCAGCTCTTACCATAGGATTAATTCACCCCTCCACTTT. Translating it yields CATSSYHRINSPLHF.

Points on this clonotype: At one boundary the junction diverges from the germline segment, which might be a read error. This chain links TRBV7-7 with TRBJ2-7, with 10 nucleotides matching TRBD1. This CDR3 is 13 amino acids long. CDR1 and CDR2 from the germline V gene are SSHAT and FNYEAQ (reference sequence). CDR3: CASSSGQGREQYF. In DNA, the CDR3 is TGTGCTAGCAGCTCGGGACAGGGGAGAGAGCAGTACTTC. Variable domain in full (rest from reference TRBV7-7 and TRBJ2-7): GAGVSQSPRYKVTKRGQDVTLRCDPISSHATLYWYQQALGQGPEFLTYFNYEAQPDKSGLPSDRFSAERPEGSISTLTIQRTEQRDSAMYRCASSSGQGREQYFGPGTRLTVT.

The chain has TRBV5-1 and TRBJ2-1; maybe TRBD2 (5 bases). Per germline, CDR1 SGHRS and CDR2 YFSETQ. The CDR3 totals 16 residues. The germline V and J ends were trimmed by 4 bases and 1 base, with 15 bases remaining between them. CDR3 sequence: CASSPEQRSSYNEQFF. Written as DNA, the CDR3 is TGCGCCAGCAGCCCCGAACAGCGGTCGTCCTACAATGAGCAGTTCTTC.

This clonotype was counted at least ten times. The chain couples TRBV6-1 to TRBJ1-2; no clear D. The CDR3 is 12 residues long. V lost 2 bases, J lost 5 bases, and 6 bases lay in between. Germline CDR1 MNHNS, CDR2 SASEGT. The CDR3 DNA is TGTGCCAGCAGTGAACCGGGGTATGGCTACACCTTC. Translation: CASSEPGYGYTF.

In its sample, this clonotype was seen a few times. V gene TRBV18 combines with J gene TRBJ1-1; no reliable D call. Germline V gene sequence: CDR1 KGHSH, CDR2 LQKENI. V was cut by 0 bases and J by 4 bases, with 15 bases left in between. This CDR3 comprises 16 residues. In nucleotides, the CDR3 is TGTGCCAGCTCACCACCGTGGCGGGCGGCGGGCACTGAAGCTTTCTTT. Its translation is CASSPPWRAAGTEAFF.

The chain carries TRBV20-1 and TRBJ2-3; TRBD2 agrees at 10 bases. Germline CDR1 and CDR2: DFQATT and SNEGSKA (reference sequence). This CDR3 spans 14 amino acids. V shed 4 bases and J 4 bases; nucleotides not matched to a gene: 5. The CDR3 nucleotides are TGCAGTGCTAATGAGCGGGAGGGGGCAGATACGCAGTATTTT. Residues: CSANEREGADTQYF.

V and J are TRBV15 and TRBJ2-1, with TRBD2 identical over 7 bases. This CDR3 is 14 amino acids long. Germline values: CDR1 LNHNV, CDR2 YYDKDF (reference sequence). V lost 0 bases and J lost 7; bases outside the gene matches: 3. The CDR3 sequence: CATSRDGRVNEQFF. The CDR3 DNA is TGTGCCACCAGCAGAGATGGGAGGGTAAATGAGCAGTTCTTC.

A few counts support this clonotype. The J gene is TRBJ2-2, the V gene TRBV6-2 or TRBV6-3, with 13 bases that match TRBD2. Germline V gene sequence: CDR1 MNHEY, CDR2 SVGEGT. With V trimmed by 0 bases and J by 3 bases, 7 bases remained unmatched. The CDR3 extends over 19 amino acids. CDR3 sequence: CASSYSKGGLAGDTGELFF. CDR3 nucleotide sequence: TGTGCCAGCAGTTACTCCAAAGGTGGACTAGCGGGAGACACCGGGGAGCTGTTTTTT.

The CDR3 DNA reads TGTGCCTGGAGCCCACGGGGACAGATCTCTGGGGCCAACGTCCTGACTTTC. This codes for CAWSPRGQISGANVLTF. The genes are TRBV30 and TRBJ2-6; TRBD1 matches at 7 bases. CDR1 GTSNPN and CDR2 SVGIG come from the germline V gene (reference sequence). V was clipped by 3 bases and J by 0 bases; unmatched bases: 8. The CDR3 covers 17 residues.

This clonotype has a count of ten or more. The chain carries TRBV28 and TRBJ1-5, with D tentatively TRBD1 (6 bases). Looked up from germline, CDR1 is MDHEN and CDR2 is SYDVKM. The CDR3 is 15 residues long. V shed 6 bases and J shed 2 bases, with 14 bases lying between them. The CDR3 is CASRSQGGRNQPQHF. As DNA, the CDR3 is TGTGCCAGCAGATCACAGGGAGGGCGCAATCAGCCCCAGCATTTT.

The table lists this clonotype with a few counts. V gene TRBV6-1 combines with J gene TRBJ1-1; D ambiguous. The germline CDR1 and CDR2 sequences are MNHNS and SASEGT. This CDR3 has 13 amino acids. V was trimmed by 6 bases and J by 0 bases, leaving 8 bases between them. CDR3 DNA sequence: TGTGCCAGCAGCCCAGAGCTGAACACTGAAGCTTTCTTT. Protein product: CASSPELNTEAFF.

The sample holds a few counts of this clonotype. The CDR3 coding sequence is TGTGCCAGCATGTTAACCGGGACTAGCGGGATCAGGAGTGTTACGCAGTATTTT. Translation: CASMLTGTSGIRSVTQYF. This chain joins TRBV6-2 or TRBV6-3 and TRBJ2-3; 13 bases are a match to TRBD2. Germline V gene sequence: CDR1 MNHEY, CDR2 SVGEGT. This CDR3 comprises 18 residues. V was clipped by 7 bases and J by 8 bases; unmatched bases: 18.